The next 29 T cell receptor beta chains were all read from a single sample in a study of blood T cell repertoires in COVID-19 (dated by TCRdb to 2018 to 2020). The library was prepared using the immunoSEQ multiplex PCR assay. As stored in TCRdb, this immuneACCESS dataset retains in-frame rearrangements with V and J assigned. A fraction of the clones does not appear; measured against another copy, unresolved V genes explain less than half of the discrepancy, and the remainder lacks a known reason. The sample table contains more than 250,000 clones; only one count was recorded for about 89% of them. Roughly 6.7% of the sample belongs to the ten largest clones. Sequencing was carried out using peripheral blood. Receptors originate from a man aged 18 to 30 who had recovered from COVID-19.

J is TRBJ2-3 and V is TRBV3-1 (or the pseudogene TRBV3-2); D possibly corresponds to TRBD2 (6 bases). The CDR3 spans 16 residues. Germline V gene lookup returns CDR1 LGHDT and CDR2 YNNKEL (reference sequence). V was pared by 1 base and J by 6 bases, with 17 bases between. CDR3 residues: CASSQVGRDRRDTQYF. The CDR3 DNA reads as TGTGCCAGCAGCCAAGTCGGGCGGGATAGGAGGGATACGCAGTATTTT.

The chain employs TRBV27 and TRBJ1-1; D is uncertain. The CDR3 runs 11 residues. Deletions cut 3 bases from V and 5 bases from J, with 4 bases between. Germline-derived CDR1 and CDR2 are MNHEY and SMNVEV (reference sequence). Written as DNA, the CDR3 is TGTGCCAGCAGTTTCGGGACTGAAGCTTTCTTT. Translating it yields CASSFGTEAFF.

CDR3 in DNA: TGTGCCAGCAGCGTACAGCTAGCGGGAAGGAGTGAGCAGTTCTTC. This codes for CASSVQLAGRSEQFF. This chain uses TRBV9 with TRBJ2-1; TRBD2 matches at 9 bases. J was trimmed by 9 bases and V by 1 base; bases with no gene match: 8. This CDR3 region has 15 residues. From germline, CDR1 is SGDLS and CDR2 YYNGEE.

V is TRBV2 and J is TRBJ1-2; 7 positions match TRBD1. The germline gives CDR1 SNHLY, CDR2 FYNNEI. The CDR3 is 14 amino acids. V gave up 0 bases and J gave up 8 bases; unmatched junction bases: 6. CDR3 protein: CASSEARQGGGYTF. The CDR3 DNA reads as TGTGCCAGCAGTGAAGCGAGGCAGGGGGGAGGCTACACCTTC.

This CDR3 reads CASRSQGEATNEKLFF. CDR3 in DNA: TGTGCCAGCCGCTCCCAGGGCGAAGCAACTAATGAAAAACTGTTTTTT. The gene calls are TRBV6-8 and TRBJ1-4, with D tentatively TRBD1 (5 bases). V was shortened by 8 bases and J by 0 bases, with 16 bases between the two germline ends. Germline V gives CDR1 MNHGY, CDR2 SAAAGT. This CDR3 region has 16 residues.

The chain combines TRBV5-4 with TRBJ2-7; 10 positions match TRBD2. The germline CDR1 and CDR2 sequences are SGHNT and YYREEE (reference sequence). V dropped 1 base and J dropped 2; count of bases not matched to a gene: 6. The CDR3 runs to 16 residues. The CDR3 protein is CASSLPGLAQAYEQYF. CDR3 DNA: TGTGCCAGCAGCTTGCCGGGACTAGCGCAAGCCTACGAGCAGTACTTC.

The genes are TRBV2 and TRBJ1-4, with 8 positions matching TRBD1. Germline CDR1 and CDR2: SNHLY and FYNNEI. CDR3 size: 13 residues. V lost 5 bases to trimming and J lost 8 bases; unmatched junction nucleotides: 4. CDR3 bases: TGTGCCAGCAGTACAGGGGGGGGAGAAAAACTGTTTTTT. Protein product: CASSTGGGEKLFF.

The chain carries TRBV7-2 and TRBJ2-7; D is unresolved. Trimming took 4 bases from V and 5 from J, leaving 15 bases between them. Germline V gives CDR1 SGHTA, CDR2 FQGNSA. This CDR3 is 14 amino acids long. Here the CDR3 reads CASSWSPVRDEQYF. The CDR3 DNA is TGTGCCAGCAGCTGGTCCCCAGTTCGGGACGAGCAGTACTTC.

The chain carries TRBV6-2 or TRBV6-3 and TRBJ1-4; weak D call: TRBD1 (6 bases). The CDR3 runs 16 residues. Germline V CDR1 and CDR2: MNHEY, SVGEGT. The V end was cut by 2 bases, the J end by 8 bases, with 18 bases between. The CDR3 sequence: CASSYVPGHMEEKLFF. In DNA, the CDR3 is TGTGCCAGCAGTTACGTCCCGGGACACATGGAGGAAAAACTGTTTTTT.

The DNA for the CDR3 is TGTGCCAGCAGTTATAGCGGGGGGGACCACGAGCAGTACTTC. Its protein product is CASSYSGGDHEQYF. V gene TRBV6-2 or TRBV6-3 combines with J gene TRBJ2-7; 11 positions agree with TRBD2. This CDR3 spans 14 amino acids. The junction had 3 bases not matched to a gene; V was cut back by 3 bases and J by 5 bases. Per germline, CDR1 MNHEY and CDR2 SVGEGT.

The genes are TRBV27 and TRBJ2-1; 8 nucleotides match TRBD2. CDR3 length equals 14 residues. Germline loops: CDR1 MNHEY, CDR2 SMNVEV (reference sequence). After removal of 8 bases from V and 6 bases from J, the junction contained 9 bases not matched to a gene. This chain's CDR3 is CASGGGGNPNEQFF. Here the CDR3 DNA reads TGTGCCAGCGGGGGCGGGGGGAACCCCAATGAGCAGTTCTTC.

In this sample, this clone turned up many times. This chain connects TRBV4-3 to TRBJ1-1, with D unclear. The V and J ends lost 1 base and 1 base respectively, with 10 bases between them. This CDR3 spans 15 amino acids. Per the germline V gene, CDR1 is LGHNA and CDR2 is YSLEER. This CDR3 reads CASSQVRGQNTEAFF. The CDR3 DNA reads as TGCGCCAGCAGCCAAGTACGAGGGCAGAACACTGAAGCTTTCTTT.

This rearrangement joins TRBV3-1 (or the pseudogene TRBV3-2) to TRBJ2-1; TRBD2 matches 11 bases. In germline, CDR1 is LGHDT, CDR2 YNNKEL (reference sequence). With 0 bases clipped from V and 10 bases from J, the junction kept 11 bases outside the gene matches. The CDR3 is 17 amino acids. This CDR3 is CASSQEGIAGGQREQFF. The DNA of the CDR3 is TGTGCCAGCAGCCAAGAGGGAATAGCGGGGGGGCAGAGAGAGCAGTTCTTC.

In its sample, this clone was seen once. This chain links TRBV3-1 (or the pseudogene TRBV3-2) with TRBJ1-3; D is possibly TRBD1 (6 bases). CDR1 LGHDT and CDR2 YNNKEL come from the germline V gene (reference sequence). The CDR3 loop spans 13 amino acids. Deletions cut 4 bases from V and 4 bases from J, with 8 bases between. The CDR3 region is CASSLQGGNTIYF. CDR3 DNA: TGTGCCAGCAGCCTCCAGGGGGGAAACACCATATATTTT.

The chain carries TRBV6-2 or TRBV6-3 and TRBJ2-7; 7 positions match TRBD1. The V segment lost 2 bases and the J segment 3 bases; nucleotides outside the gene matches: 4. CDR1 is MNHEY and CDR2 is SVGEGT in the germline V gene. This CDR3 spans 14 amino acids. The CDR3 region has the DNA TGTGCCAGCAGTTACAGAGGGGGCCGCTACGAGCAGTACTTC. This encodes CASSYRGGRYEQYF.

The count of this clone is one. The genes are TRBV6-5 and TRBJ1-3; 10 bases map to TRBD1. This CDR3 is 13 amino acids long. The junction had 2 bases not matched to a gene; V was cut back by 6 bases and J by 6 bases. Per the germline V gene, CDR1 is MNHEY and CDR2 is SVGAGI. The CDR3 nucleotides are TGTGCCAGCAGGGGGACAGGGGTAAACACCATATATTTT. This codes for CASRGTGVNTIYF.

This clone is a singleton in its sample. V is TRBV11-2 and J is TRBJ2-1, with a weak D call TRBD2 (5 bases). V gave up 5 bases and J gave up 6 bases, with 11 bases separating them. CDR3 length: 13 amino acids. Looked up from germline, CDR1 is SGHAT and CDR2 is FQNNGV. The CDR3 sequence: CASSAWEFNEQFF. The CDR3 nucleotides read TGTGCCAGCAGCGCCTGGGAGTTCAATGAGCAGTTCTTC. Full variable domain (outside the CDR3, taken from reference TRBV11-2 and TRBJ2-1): EAGVAQSPRYKIIEKRQSVAFWCNPISGHATLYWYQQILGQGPKLLIQFQNNGVVDDSQLPKDRFSAERLKGVDSTLKIQPAKLEDSAVYLCASSAWEFNEQFFGPGTRLTVL.

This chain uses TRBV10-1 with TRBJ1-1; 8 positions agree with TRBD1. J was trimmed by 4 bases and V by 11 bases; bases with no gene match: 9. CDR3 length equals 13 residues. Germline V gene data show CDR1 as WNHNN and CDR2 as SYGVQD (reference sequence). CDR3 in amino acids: CADRGGVGTEAFF. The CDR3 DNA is TGCGCCGACAGGGGAGGGGTTGGCACTGAAGCTTTCTTT.

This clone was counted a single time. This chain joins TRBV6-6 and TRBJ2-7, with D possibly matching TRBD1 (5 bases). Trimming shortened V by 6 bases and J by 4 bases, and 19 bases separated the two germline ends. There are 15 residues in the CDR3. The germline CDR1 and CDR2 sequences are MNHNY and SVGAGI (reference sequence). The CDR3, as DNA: TGTGCCAGCAGGCCTCCTTGGGGCCGATTTTACGAGCAGTACTTC. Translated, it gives CASRPPWGRFYEQYF.

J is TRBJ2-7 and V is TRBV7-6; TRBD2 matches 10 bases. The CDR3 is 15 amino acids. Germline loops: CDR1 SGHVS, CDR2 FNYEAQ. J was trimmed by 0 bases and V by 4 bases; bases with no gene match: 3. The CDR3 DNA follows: TGTGCCAGCAGCTCAGGACTAGCGGCCTCCTACGAGCAGTACTTC. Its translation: CASSSGLAASYEQYF.

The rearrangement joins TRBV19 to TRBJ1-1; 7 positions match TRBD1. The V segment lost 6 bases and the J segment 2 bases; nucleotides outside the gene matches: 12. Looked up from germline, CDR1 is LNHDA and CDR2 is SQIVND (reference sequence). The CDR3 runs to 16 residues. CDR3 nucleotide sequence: TGTGCCAGTAGAGGGGGTAAGACAGGGAAAAACACTGAAGCTTTCTTT. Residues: CASRGGKTGKNTEAFF. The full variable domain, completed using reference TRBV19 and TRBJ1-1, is DGGITQSPKYLFRKEGQNVTLSCEQNLNHDAMYWYRQDPGQGLRLIYYSQIVNDFQKGDIAEGYSVSREKKESFPLTVTSAQKNPTAFYLCASRGGKTGKNTEAFFGQGTRLTVV.

CDR3 in DNA: TGTGCCAGCAGCTTGGCGGGAGGGGGAGGCGAGCAGTACTTC. Translating it yields CASSLAGGGGEQYF. The chain joins TRBV5-6 to TRBJ2-7; TRBD2 matches 8 bases. V trimming: 0 bases; J trimming: 6 bases; junction bases outside the gene matches: 5. The germline V gene has CDR1 SGHDT and CDR2 YYEEEE. CDR3 length equals 14 residues.

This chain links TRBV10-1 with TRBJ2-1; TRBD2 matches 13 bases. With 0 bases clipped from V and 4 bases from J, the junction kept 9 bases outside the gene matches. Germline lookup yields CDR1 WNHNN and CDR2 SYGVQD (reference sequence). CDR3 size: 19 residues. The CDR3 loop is CASSESGLAGSKAYNEQFF. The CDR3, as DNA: TGCGCCAGCAGTGAGTCGGGACTAGCGGGATCTAAGGCGTACAATGAGCAGTTCTTC.

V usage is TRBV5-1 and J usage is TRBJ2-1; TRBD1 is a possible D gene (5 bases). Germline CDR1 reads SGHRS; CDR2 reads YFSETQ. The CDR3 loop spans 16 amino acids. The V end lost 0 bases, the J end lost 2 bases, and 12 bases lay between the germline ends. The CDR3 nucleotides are TGCGCCAGCAGCTTGGGGGCAGGGCTTGCCTACAATGAGCAGTTCTTC. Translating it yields CASSLGAGLAYNEQFF.

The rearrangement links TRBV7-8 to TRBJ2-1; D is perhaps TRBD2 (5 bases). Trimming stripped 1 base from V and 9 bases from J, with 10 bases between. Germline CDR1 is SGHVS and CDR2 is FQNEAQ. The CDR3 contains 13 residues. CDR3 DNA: TGTGCCAGCAGCTTAGTGAGCGCGGGTGAGCAGTTCTTC. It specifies CASSLVSAGEQFF.

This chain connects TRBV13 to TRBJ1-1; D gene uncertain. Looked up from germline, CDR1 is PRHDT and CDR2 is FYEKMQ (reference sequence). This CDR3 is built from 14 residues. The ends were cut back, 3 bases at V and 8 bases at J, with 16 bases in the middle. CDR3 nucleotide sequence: TGTGCCAGCAGCTTTGTTGGTACGAGTTCAGAAGCTTTCTTT. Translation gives CASSFVGTSSEAFF.

In nucleotides, the CDR3 is TGTGCCAGCAGCTTAGGGCAGAGCTCGGGCGAGCAGTACTTC. It specifies CASSLGQSSGEQYF. J is TRBJ2-7 and V is TRBV11-3; D is unclear. This CDR3 contains 14 residues. The V gene's germline CDR1 is SGHNT and CDR2 YENEEA. The germline V and J ends were trimmed by 1 base and 6 bases, with 13 bases remaining between them.

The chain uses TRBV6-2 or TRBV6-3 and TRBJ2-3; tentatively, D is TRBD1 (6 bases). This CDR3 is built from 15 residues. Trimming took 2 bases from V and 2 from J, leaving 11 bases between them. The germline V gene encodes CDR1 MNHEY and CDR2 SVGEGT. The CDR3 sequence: CASSYGKGVTDTQYF. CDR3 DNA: TGTGCCAGCAGTTACGGAAAGGGGGTCACAGATACGCAGTATTTT.

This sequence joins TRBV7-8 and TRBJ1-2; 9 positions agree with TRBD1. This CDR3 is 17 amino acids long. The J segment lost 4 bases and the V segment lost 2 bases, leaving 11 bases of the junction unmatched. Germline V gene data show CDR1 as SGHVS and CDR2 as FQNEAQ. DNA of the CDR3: TGTGCCAGCAGCTTAACCCCCGGAACGGGACAGGGCTATGGCTACACCTTC. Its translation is CASSLTPGTGQGYGYTF.